This T cell receptor (beta chain) was profiled in a study of human T cells and chemical hapten exposure. For the study at large: Variation in per-sample TCR yields came mainly from small pooled library volume differences. Study results and caveats: No change in TCRs above 1 in 1000 frequency was produced by DPC sensitization.

As regards this clonotype: Its antigen is unidentified.

Time point noted: patch test 1, 2 weeks after DPC sensitization. Treatment noted: therapeutic diphenylcyclopropenone sensitization with weekly scalp DPC. In germline, CDR1 is MGHRA, CDR2 YSYEKL. The CDR3 totals 15 residues. The ends were cut back, 0 bases at V and 0 bases at J, with 7 bases in the middle. From the RACE reads, TCRdb called clonotypes with MiXCR, one entry per CDR3 protein. Among 45,000 to 70,000 distinct CDR3 sequences, over 7.5% were seen once, and the ten largest hold about an eighth. The receptor's source is a woman in her thirties or forties with alopecia areata. Some clones in this sample may be carry-over from other donors' samples. The chain uses TRBV4-1 and TRBJ2-3; D might be TRBD1 or TRBD2, each matching 5 bases. Material: whole blood, obtained in connection with sensitization to the hapten diphenylcyclopropenone (DPC). CDR3 sequence (DNA): TGCGCCAGCAGCCAAGAACGGGACAGCACAGATACGCAGTATTTT. Protein sequence: CASSQERDSTDTQYF.